These 4 T cell receptor beta chains were all obtained from the same sample, sequenced in a study of Ad26.COV2.S vaccination and SARS-CoV-2 variants listed by TCRdb under 2021. This specimen's treatment or condition label, per the study, means: over 15 received Ad26.COV2.S at low or high dose, single or two shots; 5 received placebo; per-sample allocation not given. Repertoires of vaccine and placebo recipients were sequenced from samples collected on day 63 after the first injection. Libraries were made using the immunoSEQ multiplex PCR assay. The clones in this table, taken by TCRdb from immuneACCESS, are in-frame only. Not every clone is retained; where verified, under half of the shortfall comes from an unresolved V gene, and the cause of the rest is unknown. This sample lists 240,000 or so clones; over 75% were detected once. The ten largest clonotypes hold around a tenth of the sample. The sequences come from peripheral blood, collected in a trial of Ad26.COV2.S vaccine versus placebo. The receptors derive from a person between 18 and 60 years old who received the Ad26.COV2.S COVID-19 vaccine or a placebo.

The chain combines TRBV30 with TRBJ2-7; tentative D call: TRBD1 (5 bases). The V end lost 3 bases, the J end lost 6 bases, and 12 bases lay between the germline ends. The CDR3 consists of 12 residues. In germline, CDR1 is GTSNPN, CDR2 SVGIG (reference sequence). CDR3 DNA: TGTGCCTGGAGCAAGACAGCCCTCGAGCAGTACTTC. Its protein is CAWSKTALEQYF.

The chain is built from TRBV29-1 and TRBJ2-7; a possible D gene is TRBD2 (6 bases). Germline values: CDR1 SQVTM, CDR2 ANQGSEA. The CDR3 consists of 12 residues. V was shortened by 5 bases and J by 3 bases, with 11 bases between the two germline ends. The CDR3 loop reads CSVLGLYYEQYF. For the CDR3, the DNA is TGCAGCGTTTTGGGACTTTACTACGAGCAGTACTTC.

The chain combines TRBV6-1 with TRBJ1-5; possibly TRBD1 for D (5 bases). Per germline, CDR1 MNHNS and CDR2 SASEGT. With 4 bases removed from V and 1 base from J, the gap between germline ends came to 14 bases. CDR3 length equals 16 residues. CDR3 sequence (DNA): TGTGCCAGCAGTGTTGGGGGGAGGCCCAGCAATCAGCCCCAGCATTTT. The encoded protein is CASSVGGRPSNQPQHF.

This clone occurred once. The chain combines TRBV7-2 with TRBJ1-2; 11 bases are a match to TRBD1. The CDR3 is 14 residues long. Per the germline V gene, CDR1 is SGHTA and CDR2 is FQGNSA. V shed 1 base and J 7 bases; nucleotides not matched to a gene: 2. The CDR3 nucleotides are TGTGCCAGCAGCTTAGGCGGGACAGGGGGTGGCTACACCTTC. This translates into CASSLGGTGGGYTF.